The clone carrying this T cell receptor beta chain was picked up many times. Each CDR3 protein gets one entry after TCRdb re-called the RT-PCR reads with MiXCR. The sample lists 550,000 to 750,000 distinct CDR3 sequences; 13% to 15% were seen once. The CDR3 has 14 amino acids. Losses at the gene ends were 6 bases for V and 4 bases for J; bases not matched to a gene: 8. CDR1 is SGHRS and CDR2 is YFSETQ in the germline V gene. The sequence came from a female donor in good health, serving as a healthy control. The chain carries TRBV5-1 and TRBJ1-2, with TRBD1 matching over 8 bases. The source material was memory CD4+ T cells from blood. CDR3 DNA: TGCGCCAGCACTTCCCGACAGGGGTCCTATGGCTACACCTTC. Translated, it gives CASTSRQGSYGYTF.